This section outlines one T cell receptor (beta chain) sequence together with its context. Random hexamers were used to reverse transcribe about 0.45 to 1 ug of RNA. A multiplex approach, immunoSEQ multiplex PCR, amplified TCR beta CDR3 across 54 Vbeta and 13 Jbeta. TCRdb reprocessed the immunoSEQ multiplex PCR reads with MiXCR, giving one entry per CDR3 protein. The sample records fewer than 85,000 distinct CDR3 sequences, approximately 93% being singletons. The data originate from a study of CD8 T cells in Susac syndrome. From germline, CDR1 is DFQATT and CDR2 SNEGSKA (reference sequence). The CDR3 contains 13 residues. The trim removed 6 bases at V and 6 bases at J, leaving 8 bases unmatched.

This clonotype was obtained from a human donor with Susac syndrome. The sequenced sample consisted of CD8+ T cells from PBMCs. This chain links TRBV20-1 with TRBJ1-5; TRBD1 matches at 7 bases. The CDR3 region is CSANRGDAQPQHF. CDR3 coding DNA: TGCAGTGCAAACAGGGGAGATGCTCAGCCCCAGCATTTT.